The 7 T cell receptor beta chains presented below share a single source sample, sequenced in a study of identical twins. TCRdb re-derived calls from the 5' RACE reads in MiXCR, one entry per CDR3 protein. The data contain about 530,000 distinct CDR3 sequences, under 25% of them seen just once; the ten biggest clones take up 0.48%. These data are also associated with another study on yellow fever vaccine responses in identical twins.

Sequenced input: CD4+ T cells sorted from blood. These receptors came from a young woman in good health.

This clonotype was counted a few times. V is TRBV5-1 and J is TRBJ2-1; TRBD2 matches 12 bases. The trim removed 3 bases at V and 0 bases at J, leaving 7 bases unmatched. CDR3 length: 18 residues. The germline V gene encodes CDR1 SGHRS and CDR2 YFSETQ. The CDR3 loop is CASSSQEGLAGSYNEQFF. In DNA form, the CDR3 reads TGCGCCAGCAGCTCGCAAGAGGGACTAGCGGGCTCCTACAATGAGCAGTTCTTC.

In DNA, the CDR3 is TGTGCCAGCAGCCTTAGCGGGAGTAGGGATGAGCAGTTCTTC. Translated, it gives CASSLSGSRDEQFF. The chain uses TRBV7-2 and TRBJ2-1, with 9 bases aligning to TRBD2. The CDR3 runs to 14 residues. CDR1 is SGHTA, CDR2 FQGNSA, per germline. V was clipped by 5 bases and J by 8 bases; unmatched bases: 7.

This clonotype has more than one count but fewer than ten. This chain uses TRBV28 with TRBJ1-1; D unclear. Germline V gene data show CDR1 as MDHEN and CDR2 as SYDVKM. V was shortened by 6 bases and J by 6 bases, with 8 bases between the two germline ends. The CDR3 totals 11 residues. This chain's CDR3 is CASSRFPEAFF. Written as DNA, the CDR3 is TGTGCCAGCAGCCGTTTCCCTGAAGCTTTCTTT. Full variable domain (outside the CDR3, taken from reference TRBV28 and TRBJ1-1): DVKVTQSSRYLVKRTGEKVFLECVQDMDHENMFWYRQDPGLGLRLIYFSYDVKMKEKGDIPEGYSVSREKKERFSLILESASTNQTSMYLCASSRFPEAFFGQGTRLTVV.

The V call is TRBV29-1, the J call TRBJ2-1; possibly TRBD1 for D (5 bases). The CDR3 has 14 residues. Germline CDR1 reads SQVTM; CDR2 reads ANQGSEA. The V and J ends lost 4 bases and 8 bases respectively, with 18 bases between them. The chain's CDR3 is CSVAWRLKGDEQFF. DNA for the CDR3: TGCAGCGTTGCTTGGCGACTCAAAGGGGATGAGCAGTTCTTC.

The chain recombines TRBV2 with TRBJ2-1, with D possibly TRBD2 on 6 matching bases. CDR1 SNHLY and CDR2 FYNNEI come from the germline V gene. The length of the CDR3 is 16 residues. With 1 base removed from V and 1 base from J, the gap between germline ends came to 11 bases. CDR3 sequence: CASSEDSDYSYNEQFF. Here the CDR3 DNA reads TGTGCCAGCAGTGAAGACTCGGACTATTCCTACAATGAGCAGTTCTTC.

This clonotype was seen a few times. V and J are TRBV15 and TRBJ2-3; either TRBD1 or TRBD2 may supply D (6 bases each). CDR1 is LNHNV and CDR2 is YYDKDF in the germline V gene (reference sequence). V lost 6 bases and J lost 1, with 20 bases in between. CDR3 size: 17 residues. DNA of the CDR3: TGTGCCACCAGAGGGGTGTTGGGGGGCCAGGGCACAGATACGCAGTATTTT. This gives the protein CATRGVLGGQGTDTQYF.

The V and J genes are TRBV4-1 and TRBJ2-1; D gene unclear. Between the trimmed V and J ends, which lost 2 bases and 4 bases, there was a span of 9 bases. The CDR3 extends over 14 amino acids. Per the germline V gene, CDR1 is MGHRA and CDR2 is YSYEKL. CDR3 region: CASSQLYKYNEQFF. CDR3 bases: TGCGCCAGCAGCCAATTGTACAAATACAATGAGCAGTTCTTC.